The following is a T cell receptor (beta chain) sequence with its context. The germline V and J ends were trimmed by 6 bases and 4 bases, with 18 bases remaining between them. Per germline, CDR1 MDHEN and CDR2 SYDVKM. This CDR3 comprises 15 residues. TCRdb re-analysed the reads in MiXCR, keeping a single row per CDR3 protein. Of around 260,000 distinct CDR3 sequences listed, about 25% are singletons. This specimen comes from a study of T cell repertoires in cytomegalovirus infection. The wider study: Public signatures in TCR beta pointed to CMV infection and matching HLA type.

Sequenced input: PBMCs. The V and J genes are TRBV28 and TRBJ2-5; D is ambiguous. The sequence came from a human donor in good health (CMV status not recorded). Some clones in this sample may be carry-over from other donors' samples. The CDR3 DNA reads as TGTGCCAGCAGCCGCCTTACCCCTGGGGTAGAGACCCAGTACTTC. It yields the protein CASSRLTPGVETQYF.